This T cell receptor (beta chain) came from a study of blood T cell repertoires in COVID-19. Study at large: Collection of acute and convalescent COVID-19 samples took place in the United States, Italy and Spain. The analysed material was cDNA or gDNA that came from T cells, B-cell-depleted T cells, or PBMCs.

Seattle patients were enrolled while actively infected and followed longitudinally. In the original analysis: The authors estimated nucleated cell counts from reference gene primer amplification. Libraries were prepared by immunoSEQ multiplex PCR; TCRdb keeps only in-frame clonotypes and omits some of them. D and trimming come from the DNA, and the V and J calls and clone size come from that table. The sample yields around 290,000 clones, more than 85% seen once. The sequence came from a woman in her thirties with COVID-19, enrolled during active disease. Sequences were obtained from peripheral blood.

The CDR3 loop is CASSYGQGSGGQYF. DNA for the CDR3: TGTGCCAGCAGCTACGGACAGGGTTCGGGTGGCCAGTACTTC. This chain joins TRBV3-1 (or the pseudogene TRBV3-2) and TRBJ2-5, with TRBD1 matching over 8 bases. V was clipped by 5 bases and J by 10 bases; unmatched bases: 12. Looked up from germline, CDR1 is LGHDT and CDR2 is YNNKEL (reference sequence). The CDR3 runs to 14 residues.